In its sample, the clone carrying this TCR beta chain was seen many times. Its antigen is as yet unknown. This specimen comes from a study of early T cells in non-severe SARS-CoV-2 infection. Across the study: Whole-blood bulk RNA, unsorted, was sequenced, and chains were unpaired.

The trim removed 2 bases at V and 7 bases at J, leaving 8 bases unmatched. The germline V gene has CDR1 MNHEY and CDR2 SVGAGI. This CDR3 has 15 amino acids. Study-wide results and caveats: The matching step, a VDJdb search, favored anti-spike CD8 responses and missed private and CD4 specificities.

Individual cDNA molecules carried attached unique molecular identifiers. TCRdb re-called the 5' RACE reads with MiXCR, one entry per CDR3 protein. The table lists 20,000 to 25,000 distinct CDR3 sequences, roughly 4.2% of them singletons, with 15% to 17% in the top ten. The rearrangement joins TRBV6-5 to TRBJ2-3; 8 nucleotides align to TRBD1. The TCR sequence derives from an adult who was a healthcare worker with PCR-confirmed SARS-CoV-2 infection or an uninfected control (not recorded which). Sequenced sample: whole blood. CDR3 sequence: CASSYRDRISNTQYF. CDR3 nucleotides: TGTGCCAGCAGTTACAGGGACAGGATTTCGAATACGCAGTATTTT.